This T cell receptor beta chain was recorded in a study of regulatory T cells in long-lasting Graves disease. Turning to the study itself: Graves' cases, newly diagnosed, had used antithyroid drugs under 3 months.

The time point: newly diagnosed GD, antithyroid drugs for less than 3 months. Following extraction of RNA from PBMCs, that RNA was used to make the TCR library. With EDTA tubes as the receptacles, approximately 8.2 milliliters of peripheral blood were drawn. Arm-PCR with iRepertoire HTBI primers amplified the CDR3 regions for these TCR beta libraries. MiXCR, run by TCRdb on the multiplex PCR reads, gives a single entry per CDR3 protein. The data hold approximately 230,000 distinct CDR3 sequences, with around 16% observed a single time. The CDR3 runs 17 residues. V lost 0 bases to trimming and J lost 0 bases, with 12 bases between them. Germline V gene lookup returns CDR1 MNHEY and CDR2 SVGAGI. This clonotype was recorded at least ten times. The antigen is undetermined. Study-wide findings and caveats: TCR diversity was lower in persistent than newly diagnosed Graves' disease. Comparison showed that persistent patients shared more public clonotypes (roughly 2,700) than new patients (about 970).

This sample comprised peripheral blood mononuclear cells (PBMCs), obtained at new diagnosis, from a patient treated with antithyroid drugs. The source is a female donor with Graves disease. The rearrangement joins TRBV6-5 to TRBJ1-3; no reliable D call. The CDR3 sequence: CASSYSAGGDSGNTIYF. As DNA, the CDR3 is TGTGCCAGCAGTTACTCAGCCGGCGGAGACTCTGGAAACACCATATATTTT.